This entry describes one T cell receptor (beta chain). TCRdb re-derived calls from the PCR reads in MiXCR, one entry per CDR3 protein. The table shows a few hundred thousand distinct CDR3 sequences, with roughly a fifth occurring only once. The source of the sample is a study of molecular identifiers for immune sequencing clone quantification. Germline values: CDR1 SGHDT, CDR2 YYEEEE. The CDR3 consists of 15 residues. Between the trimmed V and J ends, which lost 0 bases and 6 bases, there was a span of 16 bases. The source material was naive CD8+ T cells from blood, with Jurkat cell RNA spiked in. Documented subset: FACS-sorted CD8+CD4-CCR7+CD45RA+ naive T cells. J is TRBJ2-7 and V is TRBV5-6; TRBD2 might be the D (6 bases). The receptor's source is a human donor in good health. Some libraries in this study had Jurkat cell RNA spiked in. CDR3 protein: CASSLARGKHSEQYF. The CDR3, as DNA: TGTGCCAGCAGCTTGGCTCGCGGGAAGCACAGCGAGCAGTACTTC. The whole variable domain, filled in from reference TRBV5-6 and TRBJ2-7, reads DAGVTQSPTHLIKTRGQQVTLRCSPKSGHDTVSWYQQALGQGPQFIFQYYEEEERQRGNFPDRFSGHQFPNYSSELNVNALLLGDSALYLCASSLARGKHSEQYFGPGTRLTVT.